These 20 T cell receptor beta chains originate from one sample sequenced in a study of T cells in Graves' hyperthyroidism and ophthalmopathy. The CDR3 regions of TCR beta were amplified from RNA transcripts. The TCR CDR3 first-round RT-PCR relied on the HTBI primer set. Each CDR3 protein gets one entry after TCRdb re-called the multiplex PCR reads with MiXCR. This table holds about 620,000 distinct CDR3 sequences, roughly 16% found once. The material sequenced was blood. The receptor source for this set is a woman between 25 and 40 years old with Graves' hyperthyroidism.

The chain employs TRBV24-1 and TRBJ1-2; D is unresolved. CDR1 KGHDR and CDR2 SFDVKD come from the germline V gene. Trimming cost V 7 bases and J 0 bases, with 14 bases left between them. The CDR3 runs 15 residues. The CDR3 region is CATSSYSDSNYGYTF. CDR3 DNA sequence: TGTGCCACCAGCTCATACTCCGACTCTAACTATGGCTACACCTTC.

The rearrangement links TRBV9 to TRBJ2-7; 7 nucleotides match TRBD1. The CDR3 contains 15 residues. Germline V gene data show CDR1 as SGDLS and CDR2 as YYNGEE. J lost 3 bases, V lost 0 bases, and 6 bases had no gene match. CDR3: CASSVETGRFYEQYF. CDR3 sequence (DNA): TGTGCCAGCAGCGTAGAGACAGGGCGATTCTACGAGCAGTACTTC.

In its sample, this clonotype was seen many times. The chain joins TRBV28 to TRBJ2-7, with D perhaps given as TRBD1 or TRBD2 (5 bases each). The CDR3 contains 12 residues. Germline V gives CDR1 MDHEN, CDR2 SYDVKM. V was clipped by 5 bases and J by 6 bases, with 11 bases between them. The CDR3 loop is CASSTRDREQYF. CDR3 sequence (DNA): TGTGCCAGCAGTACCCGGGACCGCGAGCAGTACTTC. Variable domain in full (rest from reference TRBV28 and TRBJ2-7): DVKVTQSSRYLVKRTGEKVFLECVQDMDHENMFWYRQDPGLGLRLIYFSYDVKMKEKGDIPEGYSVSREKKERFSLILESASTNQTSMYLCASSTRDREQYFGPGTRLTVT.

This clonotype showed up many times. The chain couples TRBV20-1 to TRBJ2-7; 11 positions match TRBD2. This CDR3 comprises 15 residues. V trimming: 3 bases; J trimming: 3 bases; junction bases outside the gene matches: 7. Germline V gives CDR1 DFQATT, CDR2 SNEGSKA (reference sequence). CDR3 region: CSAREPGLAVYEQYF. Here the CDR3 DNA reads TGCAGTGCTAGGGAGCCGGGACTAGCGGTCTACGAGCAGTACTTC.

As for this clonotype: A read error may explain this, as a much larger clone is one base away. The genes are TRBV15 and TRBJ2-7; unclear D gene. Between the trimmed V and J ends, which lost 0 bases and 6 bases, there was a span of 9 bases. Germline loops: CDR1 LNHNV, CDR2 YYDKDF (reference sequence). CDR3 size: 13 residues. CDR3 nucleotide sequence: TGTGCCACCAGCAGAGAGTACGGGTGCGAGCAGTACTTC. It is translated as CATSREYGCEQYF.

This clonotype was detected only a few times. The J gene is TRBJ2-3, the V gene TRBV20-1, with 10 positions matching TRBD2. Germline V gene lookup returns CDR1 DFQATT and CDR2 SNEGSKA (reference sequence). V dropped 5 bases and J dropped 0; count of bases not matched to a gene: 5. The CDR3 runs to 15 residues. CDR3 protein: CSAHSGRTSTDTQYF. The CDR3 nucleotides are TGCAGTGCTCATAGCGGGAGGACTAGCACAGATACGCAGTATTTT.

This clonotype came up many times. The chain uses TRBV18 and TRBJ1-4; unclear D gene. The CDR3 sequence is 12 residues long. Germline values: CDR1 KGHSH, CDR2 LQKENI. The ends were cut back, 5 bases at V and 8 bases at J, with 9 bases in the middle. The CDR3 DNA reads TGTGCCAGCTCAATCAGCGGCGAAAAACTGTTTTTT. The encoded protein is CASSISGEKLFF.

The J gene is TRBJ2-2, the V gene TRBV6-1; TRBD1 is a possible D gene (5 bases). The CDR3 has 13 residues. Trimming took 6 bases from V and 7 from J, leaving 12 bases between them. Germline loops: CDR1 MNHNS, CDR2 SASEGT. The CDR3 coding sequence is TGTGCCAGCAGCCTACAAAGGGGCGGGGAGCTGTTTTTT. This translates into CASSLQRGGELFF.

The chain uses TRBV6-4 and TRBJ2-6; D unresolved. Trimming left V 7 bases short and J 0 bases short, with 19 bases between. Germline CDR1 is MRHNA and CDR2 is SNTAGT. The CDR3 spans 18 residues. The CDR3 region has the DNA TGTGCCAGCACTCCTAGGCATTCTGCGTACTCTGGGGCCAACGTCCTGACTTTC. It codes for CASTPRHSAYSGANVLTF.

This clonotype occurred a few times. A read error is possible here, since a much larger clone lies one base away. The chain employs TRBV28 and TRBJ2-2; 7 bases are shared with TRBD1. The length of the CDR3 is 15 residues. Germline V CDR1 and CDR2: MDHEN, SYDVKM. The DNA of the CDR3 is TGTGCCAGCAGTTTAGCCGGGACAGACACCGGGGAGCCGTTTTTT. It codes for CASSLAGTDTGEPFF.

The sample holds many counts of this clonotype. The chain links TRBV12-3 or TRBV12-4 to TRBJ2-1, with TRBD1 matching over 7 bases. The junction had 5 bases not matched to a gene; V was cut back by 6 bases and J by 3 bases. The CDR3 extends over 14 amino acids. CDR3 DNA: TGTGCCAGCAGAGCACGACAGGGCTACAATGAGCAGTTCTTC. Its protein is CASRARQGYNEQFF.

This clonotype was counted between two and nine times. This rearrangement joins TRBV28 to TRBJ1-5; D not certain. Looked up from germline, CDR1 is MDHEN and CDR2 is SYDVKM. Deletions cut 5 bases from V and 7 bases from J, with 18 bases between. CDR3 size: 15 residues. CDR3 coding DNA: TGTGCCAGCAGTCCTGGACGGACTCAGGTCCAGCCCCAGCATTTT. Amino acids: CASSPGRTQVQPQHF. Variable domain in full (rest from reference TRBV28 and TRBJ1-5): DVKVTQSSRYLVKRTGEKVFLECVQDMDHENMFWYRQDPGLGLRLIYFSYDVKMKEKGDIPEGYSVSREKKERFSLILESASTNQTSMYLCASSPGRTQVQPQHFGDGTRLSIL.

This rearrangement joins TRBV29-1 to TRBJ2-3; possibly TRBD1 for D (5 bases). The length of the CDR3 is 11 residues. Germline-derived CDR1 and CDR2 are SQVTM and ANQGSEA. CDR3 region: CNGDRTDTQYF. The CDR3, as DNA: TGCAACGGCGACAGAACTGATACGCAGTATTTT.

This clonotype was seen only a few times. This chain connects TRBV19 to TRBJ2-1, with 9 bases that match TRBD2. This CDR3 has 15 residues. Looked up from germline, CDR1 is LNHDA and CDR2 is SQIVND (reference sequence). With V trimmed by 8 bases and J by 3 bases, 8 bases remained unmatched. The CDR3 is CASLPGGGVYNEQFF. DNA of the CDR3: TGTGCCAGTCTCCCGGGCGGGGGGGTCTACAATGAGCAGTTCTTC.

CDR3 loop: CASSWGRPTDTQYF. In nucleotides, the CDR3 is TGTGCCAGCAGCTGGGGCAGGCCCACAGATACGCAGTATTTT. This chain uses TRBV7-2 with TRBJ2-3; a possible D gene is TRBD1 (5 bases). The CDR3 totals 14 residues. The germline gives CDR1 SGHTA, CDR2 FQGNSA. Trimming cost V 4 bases and J 2 bases, with 10 bases left between them.

This clonotype was detected a few times. This sequence joins TRBV9 and TRBJ2-3, with D maybe TRBD2 (6 bases). V lost 3 bases and J lost 2, with 13 bases in between. Germline V gives CDR1 SGDLS, CDR2 YYNGEE. The CDR3 is 15 amino acids. CDR3 in amino acids: CASSERAGITDTQYF. CDR3 DNA sequence: TGTGCCAGCAGCGAGCGAGCGGGTATCACAGATACGCAGTATTTT.

The rearrangement uses TRBV7-8 and TRBJ2-2, with 7 positions matching TRBD1. Germline values: CDR1 SGHVS, CDR2 FQNEAQ. V was clipped by 4 bases and J by 6 bases; unmatched bases: 5. CDR3 length equals 14 residues. The CDR3 nucleotides are TGTGCCAGCAGCTGGGGACAGTCATCCGGGGAGCTGTTTTTT. Translated: CASSWGQSSGELFF.

Many counts were recorded for this clonotype. The chain combines TRBV24-1 with TRBJ2-2, with 14 positions matching TRBD2. Trimming at V came to 7 bases and at J to 6 bases, leaving 3 bases not matched to a gene. This CDR3 has 15 amino acids. CDR1 is KGHDR and CDR2 is SFDVKD in the germline V gene. The CDR3 loop is CATRGTSGSAGELFF. CDR3 sequence (DNA): TGTGCCACCAGGGGGACTAGCGGGAGTGCCGGGGAGCTGTTTTTT.

This clonotype has only a few counts. V usage is TRBV12-5 and J usage is TRBJ2-7; D remains ambiguous. This CDR3 is built from 14 residues. V lost 1 base, J lost 0 bases, and 7 bases lay in between. Germline assignment: CDR1 LGHNT and CDR2 FRNRAP. The CDR3 spells CASGLGDSSYEQYF. CDR3 DNA sequence: TGTGCTAGTGGTTTGGGGGATAGCTCCTACGAGCAGTACTTC.

This clonotype was detected a few times. This rearrangement joins TRBV7-3 to TRBJ1-6; 7 bases agree with TRBD1. Germline CDR1 reads SGHTA; CDR2 reads FQGTGA. The junction had 3 bases not matched to a gene; V was cut back by 2 bases and J by 5 bases. The CDR3 has 15 residues. The CDR3: CASSLLGTDNSPLHF. In nucleotides, the CDR3 is TGTGCCAGCAGCTTACTCGGGACAGATAATTCACCCCTCCACTTT.